Listed below are T cell receptor beta chains from one sample, sequenced in a study of blood T cell repertoires in COVID-19. Sequenced by immunoSEQ multiplex PCR; TCRdb stores in-frame clones only, minus some. The data hold approximately 190,000 clones, with about 80% observed a single time. Sequenced material: PBMCs or T cells enriched from blood (not recorded which). These receptors all stem from a man aged 40-49 years who had recovered from COVID-19. Both conserved end residues are part of each CDR3. Fields, in order: V gene, CDR3 length, D gene, clone size, J gene, CDR3 protein, CDR3 DNA. A D gene is named only where the DNA matches it firmly. A clone size is listed for some rows: how often the clone was seen (once, few, many), or a class if it is expanded.

TRBV10-3	15	TRBD2	.	TRBJ2-1	CAISEIGGGDNEQFF	TGTGCCATCAGTGAGATCGGCGGGGGGGACAATGAGCAGTTCTTC
TRBV11-2	13	.	.	TRBJ2-7	CASSFDSSYEQYF	TGTGCCAGCAGCTTCGACAGCTCCTACGAGCAGTACTTC
TRBV4-1	15	.	.	TRBJ1-2	CASSQFQGSFYGYTF	TGCGCCAGCAGCCAATTTCAGGGGAGCTTTTATGGCTACACCTTC
TRBV5-4	16	TRBD1	.	TRBJ1-2	CASSLKQGAMDYGYTF	TGTGCCAGCAGCTTAAAACAGGGGGCAATGGACTATGGCTACACCTTC
TRBV3-1/TRBV3-2	15	TRBD1	.	TRBJ1-6	CASSLTGTGKSPLHF	TGTGCCAGCAGCCTCACCGGGACAGGGAAATCACCCCTCCACTTT
TRBV5-4	15	TRBD2	.	TRBJ2-1	CASSFSGGTYNEQFF	TGTGCCAGCAGCTTTAGCGGGGGGACATACAATGAGCAGTTCTTC
TRBV13	15	.	.	TRBJ2-1	CASSTHGGHATFGLF	TGTGCCAGCAGCACTCATGGGGGACACGCTACATTTGGGCTCTTC
TRBV9	14	.	.	TRBJ1-3	CASSVATGVNTIYF	TGTGCCAGCAGCGTAGCTACGGGAGTGAACACCATATATTTT
TRBV20-1	11	.	.	TRBJ1-1	CSANRVMEAFF	TGCAGTGCTAACAGGGTAATGGAAGCTTTCTTT
TRBV13	16	TRBD2	.	TRBJ2-1	CASSLAGGGSRNEQFF	TGTGCCAGCAGCTTAGCCGGCGGGGGGTCGCGGAATGAGCAGTTCTTC
TRBV5-1	14	.	.	TRBJ1-2	CASRQPGQPYGYTF	TGCGCCAGCAGACAGCCGGGACAACCCTATGGCTACACCTTC
TRBV7-9	14	TRBD2	.	TRBJ2-3	CASRDYRSTDTQYF	TGTGCCAGCCGGGACTATCGGAGCACAGATACGCAGTATTTT
TRBV18	16	.	few	TRBJ1-1	CASSSSRDSMNTEAFF	TGTGCCAGCTCATCATCTCGCGACAGCATGAACACTGAAGCTTTCTTT
TRBV4-2	16	.	.	TRBJ1-6	CASSQELLSGASPLHF	TGTGCCAGCAGCCAAGAGCTACTCAGCGGCGCTTCACCCCTCCACTTT
TRBV6-4	14	.	.	TRBJ1-1	CASRLGHLNTEAFF	TGTGCCAGCAGGTTGGGACACCTGAACACTGAAGCTTTCTTT
TRBV25-1	16	.	.	TRBJ2-7	CASSDFGLGPSYEQYF	TGTGCCAGCAGTGATTTCGGGTTGGGGCCCTCCTACGAGCAGTACTTC
TRBV19	15	TRBD1	once	TRBJ1-1	CASSILEGTGGKAFF	TGTGCCAGTAGTATACTCGAGGGGACAGGGGGCAAGGCTTTCTTT
TRBV7-6	12	TRBD1	.	TRBJ1-2	CASRSDREGYTF	TGTGCCAGCAGATCCGACAGGGAAGGCTACACCTTC
TRBV30	15	.	.	TRBJ2-5	CAWSVRLEYQETQYF	TGTGCCTGGAGTGTACGTCTCGAGTACCAAGAGACCCAGTACTTC
TRBV7-2	14	.	.	TRBJ2-1	CASSLALASNEQFF	TGTGCCAGCAGCTTAGCCCTAGCAAGCAATGAGCAGTTCTTC
TRBV15	20	TRBD1	.	TRBJ1-6	CATSRATGGLTSSYNSPLHF	TGTGCCACCAGCAGAGCCACAGGGGGCCTAACCAGCTCCTATAATTCACCCCTCCACTTT
TRBV4-2	16	.	.	TRBJ2-7	CASSQDIQGRYYEQYF	TGTGCCAGCAGCCAAGATATCCAGGGTCGTTACTACGAGCAGTACTTC
TRBV5-1	14	.	.	TRBJ1-1	CASSLDTAVPEAFF	TGCGCCAGCAGCTTGGACACGGCGGTCCCTGAAGCTTTCTTT
TRBV4-3	16	TRBD1	.	TRBJ1-5	CASSQEWDRGNQPQHF	TGCGCCAGCAGCCAAGAGTGGGACAGGGGCAATCAGCCCCAGCATTTT